This TCR beta chain was found in a study of blood T cell repertoires in COVID-19. Study summary: Nucleic acid was either cDNA or gDNA, and it came from T cells, B-cell-depleted T cells, or PBMCs.

CDR1 is SGHTS, CDR2 YDEGEE, per germline. V lost 4 bases and J 3 bases, leaving 13 bases between the germline ends. The CDR3 is 14 residues long. Original analysis: Estimates of nucleated cell counts were drawn from the amplification of reference gene primers. Only in-frame clones appear in the TCRdb table, and some are missing; sequencing was by immunoSEQ multiplex PCR. That table gives V, J and clone size, and the DNA gave D and trimming. The sample has about 380,000 clones, more than 75% seen once; the top ten hold about 1.1%. What was sequenced was PBMCs or T cells enriched from blood (not recorded which). The rearrangement uses TRBV5-8 and TRBJ1-1; D unresolved. The clonotype was recovered from a woman younger than 30 who had recovered from COVID-19. CDR3 in amino acids: CASSRLFGDTEAFF. As DNA, the CDR3 is TGTGCCAGCAGCCGCTTATTCGGGGACACTGAAGCTTTCTTT. Filled out from reference TRBV5-8 and TRBJ1-1, the complete variable domain reads EAGVTQSPTHLIKTRGQQATLRCSPISGHTSVYWYQQALGLGLQFLLWYDEGEERNRGNFPPRFSGRQFPNYSSELNVNALELEDSALYLCASSRLFGDTEAFFGQGTRLTVV.